This TCR beta chain comes out of a study of T cells in Graves' hyperthyroidism and ophthalmopathy. Across the whole study: Before treatment of any kind, peripheral blood was taken at initial diagnosis.

The CDR3 sequence is 17 residues long. Trimming removed 8 bases at V and 0 bases at J, with 17 bases between. RNA transcripts provided the source from which TCR beta CDR3 regions were amplified. RT-PCR in the first round (using the HTBI primer set) targeted the TCR CDR3. A single record per CDR3 protein comes from TCRdb applying MiXCR to the multiplex PCR reads. Here the sample spans about 330,000 distinct CDR3 sequences, roughly an eighth being singletons. Broader study findings: Separation of ophthalmopathy from stable hyperthyroidism was achieved by a 13 V-J model.

This clonotype was counted ten times or more. Antigen specificity is unknown. The sequence was obtained from a middle-aged woman with Graves' ophthalmopathy. Sample: blood. The rearrangement links TRBV12-3 or TRBV12-4 to TRBJ1-6; D gene unclear. Here the CDR3 DNA reads TGTGCCAGCTCGATATCTGCTTACAGCTCCTATAATTCACCCCTCCACTTT. The encoded protein is CASSISAYSSYNSPLHF.